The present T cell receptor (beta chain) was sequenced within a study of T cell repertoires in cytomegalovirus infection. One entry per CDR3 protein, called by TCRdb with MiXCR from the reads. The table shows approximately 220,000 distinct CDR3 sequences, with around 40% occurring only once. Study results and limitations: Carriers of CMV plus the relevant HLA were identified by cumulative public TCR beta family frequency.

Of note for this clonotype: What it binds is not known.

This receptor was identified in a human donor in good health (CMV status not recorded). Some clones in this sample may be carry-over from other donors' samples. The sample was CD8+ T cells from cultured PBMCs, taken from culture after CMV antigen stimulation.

DNA of the CDR3: TGTGCCAGCAGCGCCCCCGGGACAGGTGGCTACACCTTC. This sequence encodes CASSAPGTGGYTF. This chain links TRBV9 with TRBJ1-2; 8 positions agree with TRBD1. This CDR3 spans 13 amino acids. J gave up 7 bases and V 3 bases, and 5 bases lay outside the gene matches. In germline, CDR1 is SGDLS, CDR2 YYNGEE.